These 29 T cell receptor beta chains were all obtained from the same sample, sequenced in a study of T cell responses to AZD1222 COVID-19 vaccine. TCRdb's copy holds only in-frame clones and misses some; the assay was immunoSEQ multiplex PCR. Among 120,000 or so clones listed, about 89% were seen once. This material consisted of peripheral blood, taken on day 0 of MenACWY control vaccination. The receptor source for this set is an adult in good health.

The chain carries TRBV11-1 and TRBJ2-2, with 11 positions matching TRBD1. In germline, CDR1 is SGHAT, CDR2 FQDESV (reference sequence). The CDR3 runs 17 residues. J gave up 4 bases and V 0 bases, and 4 bases lay outside the gene matches. CDR3 residues: CASSLARDRGFTGELFF. Here the CDR3 DNA reads TGTGCCAGCAGCTTAGCTCGGGACAGGGGGTTCACCGGGGAGCTGTTTTTT.

The rearrangement joins TRBV7-3 to TRBJ1-1; no clear D gene. Looked up from germline, CDR1 is SGHTA and CDR2 is FQGTGA. With 2 bases removed from V and 5 bases from J, the gap between germline ends came to 9 bases. The CDR3 runs 13 residues. CDR3 nucleotides: TGTGCCAGCAGCTTATTGGGGTTAACTGAAGCTTTCTTT. This sequence encodes CASSLLGLTEAFF.

V gene TRBV6-5 combines with J gene TRBJ1-2; 7 bases align to TRBD1. Trimming removed 2 bases from V and 4 bases from J; junction bases left unmatched: 1. The CDR3 is 13 residues long. Germline lookup yields CDR1 MNHEY and CDR2 SVGAGI. CDR3 residues: CASSYEGAYGYTF. The CDR3 region has the DNA TGTGCCAGCAGTTACGAGGGGGCCTATGGCTACACCTTC.

V and J are TRBV5-1 and TRBJ2-5, with 8 bases lining up with TRBD1. The CDR3 has 14 amino acids. V lost 4 bases to trimming and J lost 5 bases; unmatched junction nucleotides: 7. Germline V gene data show CDR1 as SGHRS and CDR2 as YFSETQ. This chain's CDR3 is CASSRLDRAETQYF. The CDR3 DNA follows: TGCGCCAGCAGCAGGCTGGACAGGGCGGAGACCCAGTACTTC.

The rearrangement links TRBV7-2 to TRBJ1-1; D ambiguous. Germline CDR1 and CDR2: SGHTA and FQGNSA. The CDR3 totals 13 residues. With 3 bases removed from V and 4 bases from J, the gap between germline ends came to 9 bases. CDR3 bases: TGTGCCAGCAGCTTTGAGGTTGTCACTGAAGCTTTCTTT. Its translation: CASSFEVVTEAFF.

J is TRBJ2-1 and V is TRBV10-3; 8 nucleotides agree with TRBD1. The germline gives CDR1 ENHRY, CDR2 SYGVKD. Unmatched junction bases numbered 4, after V lost 0 bases and J lost 0 bases. The CDR3 covers 17 residues. DNA of the CDR3: TGTGCCATCAGTGAGTCTAGGACAGGGAGCTCCTACAATGAGCAGTTCTTC. This codes for CAISESRTGSSYNEQFF.

The chain recombines TRBV6-4 with TRBJ2-3; 8 bases agree with TRBD2. Germline V gene data show CDR1 as MRHNA and CDR2 as SNTAGT. After removal of 0 bases from V and 0 bases from J, the junction contained 2 bases not matched to a gene. There are 16 residues in the CDR3. The CDR3 loop reads CASSDSASGSTDTQYF. In DNA form, the CDR3 reads TGTGCCAGCAGTGACTCCGCTAGCGGGAGCACAGATACGCAGTATTTT.

The chain carries TRBV5-6 and TRBJ2-1, with 14 bases that match TRBD2. The CDR3 consists of 18 residues. V lost 4 bases to trimming and J lost 12 bases; unmatched junction nucleotides: 18. Germline V CDR1 and CDR2: SGHDT, YYEEEE. The CDR3, as DNA: TGTGCCAGCAGCGGCTACGGGACTAGCGGGAGAGCAACGGGTGGGCAGTTCTTC. This encodes CASSGYGTSGRATGGQFF. The whole variable domain, filled in from reference TRBV5-6 and TRBJ2-1, reads DAGVTQSPTHLIKTRGQQVTLRCSPKSGHDTVSWYQQALGQGPQFIFQYYEEEERQRGNFPDRFSGHQFPNYSSELNVNALLLGDSALYLCASSGYGTSGRATGGQFFGPGTRLTVL.

CDR3 protein: CASSSDRGRANQPQHF. The CDR3, as DNA: TGTGCCAGCAGCTCGGACAGGGGACGCGCCAATCAGCCCCAGCATTTT. The V call is TRBV5-6, the J call TRBJ1-5, with TRBD1 identical over 9 bases. The trim removed 3 bases at V and 3 bases at J, leaving 7 bases unmatched. The CDR3 is made up of 16 amino acids. The germline gives CDR1 SGHDT, CDR2 YYEEEE.

This chain connects TRBV27 to TRBJ1-4, with D hard to call. V was clipped by 5 bases and J by 8 bases, with 12 bases between them. Germline assignment: CDR1 MNHEY and CDR2 SMNVEV (reference sequence). The CDR3 covers 13 residues. The CDR3 nucleotides read TGTGCCAGCAGTCCCCGGACCGGGGAAAAACTGTTTTTT. It encodes CASSPRTGEKLFF. Variable domain in full (rest from reference TRBV27 and TRBJ1-4): EAQVTQNPRYLITVTGKKLTVTCSQNMNHEYMSWYRQDPGLGLRQIYYSMNVEVTDKGDVPEGYKVSRKEKRNFPLILESPSPNQTSLYFCASSPRTGEKLFFGSGTQLSVL.

The chain joins TRBV30 to TRBJ1-2, with D possibly TRBD1 on 6 matching bases. The CDR3 totals 13 residues. Germline CDR1 is GTSNPN and CDR2 is SVGIG (reference sequence). Trimming stripped 3 bases from V and 4 bases from J, with 12 bases between. The CDR3 loop reads CAWRNTGTYGYTF. The CDR3 DNA reads as TGTGCCTGGAGAAATACAGGGACCTATGGCTACACCTTC.

The chain uses TRBV4-1 and TRBJ2-6, with TRBD1 as a possible D gene (6 bases). The V gene lost 0 bases and the J gene lost 1 base, with 7 bases spanning the gap. The CDR3 contains 16 residues. The germline V gene encodes CDR1 MGHRA and CDR2 YSYEKL. The CDR3 nucleotides are TGCGCCAGCAGCCAAGAGACAGGATCTGGGGCCAACGTCCTGACTTTC. This encodes CASSQETGSGANVLTF.

The chain uses TRBV11-3 and TRBJ2-5; 9 bases line up with TRBD2. Germline CDR1 SGHNT, CDR2 YENEEA. The CDR3 is 16 amino acids. V lost 2 bases and J lost 5; bases outside the gene matches: 9. CDR3 sequence reads: CASSLPASGMRETQYF. CDR3 DNA sequence: TGTGCCAGCAGCTTACCTGCTAGCGGGATGAGGGAGACCCAGTACTTC.

The chain recombines TRBV12-3 or TRBV12-4 with TRBJ2-3; D is undetermined. This CDR3 is 11 amino acids long. V lost 5 bases and J lost 6, with 6 bases in between. The CDR3 spells CASSTLDTQYF. In nucleotides, the CDR3 is TGTGCCAGCAGTACCCTTGATACGCAGTATTTT.

This chain joins TRBV12-3 or TRBV12-4 and TRBJ2-5; no clear D. The CDR3 extends over 13 amino acids. V lost 4 bases and J 3 bases, leaving 9 bases between the germline ends. The CDR3 sequence is CASSWWLEETQYF. The CDR3 coding sequence is TGTGCCAGCAGTTGGTGGCTAGAAGAGACCCAGTACTTC.

The rearrangement uses TRBV11-3 and TRBJ2-5; D gene unclear. The CDR3 is made up of 12 amino acids. Germline CDR1 reads SGHNT; CDR2 reads YENEEA. V was cut by 1 base and J by 5 bases, with 5 bases left in between. CDR3 DNA: TGTGCCAGCAGCTTAGCTTACGAGACCCAGTACTTC. Its protein product is CASSLAYETQYF.

CDR3 DNA: TGTGCCAGCAGGGGTAAGCGGGAGGCCGTCCCAGATACGCAGTATTTT. It encodes CASRGKREAVPDTQYF. The rearrangement links TRBV2 to TRBJ2-3; TRBD2 matches 9 bases. There are 16 residues in the CDR3. Looked up from germline, CDR1 is SNHLY and CDR2 is FYNNEI. Losses at the gene ends were 6 bases for V and 4 bases for J; bases not matched to a gene: 11.

V gene TRBV9 combines with J gene TRBJ2-2; D unresolved. Germline V gene sequence: CDR1 SGDLS, CDR2 YYNGEE. The CDR3 runs 13 residues. Trimming took off 3 bases at V and 0 bases at J, with 3 bases between the two ends. The CDR3 is CASSDTNTGELFF. The CDR3 DNA reads TGTGCCAGCAGCGACACGAACACCGGGGAGCTGTTTTTT.

V and J are TRBV19 and TRBJ2-1; 13 nucleotides align to TRBD2. The germline gives CDR1 LNHDA, CDR2 SQIVND (reference sequence). This CDR3 contains 16 residues. Trimming removed 4 bases from V and 6 bases from J; junction bases left unmatched: 6. CDR3 nucleotide sequence: TGTGCCAGTAGTACTTGGACTAGCGGGAGAGGCAATGAGCAGTTCTTC. Residues: CASSTWTSGRGNEQFF.

The chain uses TRBV9 and TRBJ2-1; D is uncertain. CDR3 length: 14 amino acids. Germline lookup yields CDR1 SGDLS and CDR2 YYNGEE. The V gene lost 0 bases and the J gene lost 6 bases, with 10 bases spanning the gap. CDR3 sequence (DNA): TGTGCCAGCAGCGTAGCTGGCAGCCTCAATGAGCAGTTCTTC. Protein sequence: CASSVAGSLNEQFF.

This clone was counted only a few times. The chain's CDR3 is CASVPGQGATNEKLFF. In nucleotides, the CDR3 is TGTGCCAGCGTCCCGGGACAGGGAGCAACTAATGAAAAACTGTTTTTT. The rearrangement links TRBV7-9 to TRBJ1-4, with 9 positions matching TRBD1. Germline-derived CDR1 and CDR2 are SEHNR and FQNEAQ (reference sequence). V shed 8 bases, J shed 0 bases, and the junction held 7 bases outside the gene matches. The length of the CDR3 is 16 residues.

This clone has more than one count but fewer than ten. This rearrangement joins TRBV11-3 to TRBJ2-7, with D unresolved. Germline CDR1 reads SGHNT; CDR2 reads YENEEA. The CDR3 extends over 14 amino acids. V was clipped by 2 bases and J by 7 bases, with 15 bases between them. The chain's CDR3 is CASSLSPAMVEQYF. CDR3 in DNA: TGTGCCAGCAGCTTATCGCCCGCCATGGTAGAGCAGTACTTC.

This chain links TRBV9 with TRBJ2-5; 7 bases line up with TRBD2. The germline V gene has CDR1 SGDLS and CDR2 YYNGEE. The trim removed 4 bases at V and 5 bases at J, leaving 5 bases unmatched. The CDR3 has 13 residues. This CDR3 reads CASSTRGVETQYF. The CDR3 nucleotides are TGTGCCAGCAGCACCCGGGGGGTGGAGACCCAGTACTTC.

This clone was counted between two and nine times. V usage is TRBV19 and J usage is TRBJ2-7; D remains ambiguous. Trimming shortened V by 4 bases and J by 4 bases, and 8 bases separated the two germline ends. The CDR3 has 12 amino acids. Germline CDR1 is LNHDA and CDR2 is SQIVND (reference sequence). CDR3 DNA sequence: TGTGCCAGTAGTAAGGACGCGTACGAGCAGTACTTC. It is translated as CASSKDAYEQYF.

The chain recombines TRBV20-1 with TRBJ1-2; D remains unclear. The CDR3 spans 10 residues. The ends were cut back, 4 bases at V and 4 bases at J, with 4 bases in the middle. Germline values: CDR1 DFQATT, CDR2 SNEGSKA (reference sequence). Here the CDR3 reads CSATSYGYTF. CDR3 DNA: TGCAGTGCTACCAGCTATGGCTACACCTTC.

The V call is TRBV12-3 or TRBV12-4, the J call TRBJ2-7; the D is unclear. This CDR3 contains 12 residues. Trimming left V 3 bases short and J 5 bases short, with 8 bases between. The CDR3 loop reads CASSFEFHEQYF. DNA for the CDR3: TGTGCCAGCAGTTTCGAGTTCCACGAGCAGTACTTC.

The chain links TRBV4-2 to TRBJ1-3, with 8 nucleotides matching TRBD1. The ends lost 1 base at V and 4 bases at J; junction bases unmatched: 3. The germline V gene has CDR1 LGHNA and CDR2 YNFKEQ. CDR3 length: 15 amino acids. CDR3 in amino acids: CASSQGTGQGNTIYF. The CDR3 nucleotides read TGTGCCAGCAGCCAAGGGACAGGGCAAGGAAACACCATATATTTT.

The rearrangement links TRBV7-2 to TRBJ2-3, with 7 positions matching TRBD1. The germline V gene encodes CDR1 SGHTA and CDR2 FQGNSA. The V and J ends lost 1 base and 7 bases, in that order; junction bases with no gene match: 5. The length of the CDR3 is 14 residues. The CDR3 loop reads CASSLDRGDYTQYF. The CDR3 nucleotides are TGTGCCAGCAGCTTAGACAGGGGCGATTATACGCAGTATTTT.

Only a few counts were recorded for this clone. The chain couples TRBV2 to TRBJ2-3; D call uncertain. The CDR3 is made up of 12 amino acids. Looked up from germline, CDR1 is SNHLY and CDR2 is FYNNEI. Deletions cut 2 bases from V and 6 bases from J, with 6 bases between. The CDR3 sequence: CASSEQFDTQYF. DNA for the CDR3: TGTGCCAGCAGTGAACAGTTCGATACGCAGTATTTT.